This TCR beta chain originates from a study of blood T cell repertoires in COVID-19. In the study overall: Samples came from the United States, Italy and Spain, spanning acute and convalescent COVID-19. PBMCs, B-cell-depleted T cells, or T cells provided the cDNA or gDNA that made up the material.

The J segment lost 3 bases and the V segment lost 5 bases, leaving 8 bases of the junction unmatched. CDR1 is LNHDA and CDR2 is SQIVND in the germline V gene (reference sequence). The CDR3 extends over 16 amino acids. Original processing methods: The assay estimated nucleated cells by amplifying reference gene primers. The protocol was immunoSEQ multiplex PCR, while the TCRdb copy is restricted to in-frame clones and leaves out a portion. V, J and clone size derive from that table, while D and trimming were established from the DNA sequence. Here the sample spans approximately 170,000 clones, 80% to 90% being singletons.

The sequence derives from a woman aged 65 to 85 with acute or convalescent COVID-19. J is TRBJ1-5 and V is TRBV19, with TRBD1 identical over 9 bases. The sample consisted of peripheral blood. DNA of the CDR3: TGTGCCAGTAGTTCACAGACAGGGGGACTCAATCAGCCCCAGCATTTT. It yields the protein CASSSQTGGLNQPQHF.